This T cell receptor (beta chain) was recorded in a study of long-term antiretroviral therapy in people with HIV. An immunoSEQ assay, version v3.0, was performed at survey level. Sequencing was performed with immunoSEQ multiplex PCR; in TCRdb, only in-frame clones are kept and a portion is missing. Seen here are under 45,000 clones, 80% to 85% observed once, and the top ten hold under 6.5%. General study results and limits: Post-ART, diversity grew, though it stayed under transplant donor control levels.

Of note for this clone: What it recognizes is unknown.

The ends lost 0 bases at V and 8 bases at J; junction bases unmatched: 10. The CDR3 covers 16 residues. Germline V gene data show CDR1 as SGHRS and CDR2 as YFSETQ. The V gene is TRBV5-1, the J gene TRBJ1-2, with TRBD1 identical over 10 bases. The specimen comprised unsorted PBMCs, sampled 1 year after starting antiretroviral therapy. The TCR originated in a man in his late teens or twenties with HIV. The CDR3 DNA reads TGCGCCAGCAGCTTGGACCCCGGGACAGGGGCTAGGGGCTACACCTTC. It specifies CASSLDPGTGARGYTF. Looking up the rest from reference TRBV5-1 and TRBJ1-2 gives the full variable domain: KAGVTQTPRYLIKTRGQQVTLSCSPISGHRSVSWYQQTPGQGLQFLFEYFSETQRNKGNFPGRFSGRQFSNSRSEMNVSTLELGDSALYLCASSLDPGTGARGYTFGSGTRLTVV.